This section outlines one T cell receptor beta chain sequence together with its context. In its sample, this clonotype was seen many times. What antigen it recognizes has not been identified. No base quality information exists; no much larger clone differs at one position. The CDR3 sequence holds 15 residues, the cysteine and phenylalanine included. Just CDR3 DNA is preserved here, 45 bases in frame from base 1. CDR1 and CDR2 were assigned from the germline V gene as MDHEN and SYDVKM. The trim is 3 bases for V and 7 bases for J, with a gap of 16 bases between the germline ends. TCRdb shows the sequencer as Illumina HiSeq 1500. Starting from the raw public reads, TCRdb applied fastp trimming at Q25, assembled clones with MiXCR and retained in-frame beta chains. When rows share a CDR3 protein, they turn into one entry using the most common DNA and genes. In this sample the table shows about 320,000 distinct CDR3 sequences, over 7.5% of which occur a single time. The ten largest account for roughly 4.5% of the sample.

This sample is drawn from a study of T cell repertoires in cytomegalovirus infection (dated 2019 in TCRdb). Context from the whole study: Donor HLA type was relevant to the analysis, because carriage of CMV infection together with the matching HLA type was indicated by public TCR beta signatures. What the authors observed across the whole study: The ex vivo response was dominated by HLA-C-restricted CMV-specific TCR beta clonotypes, which also provided the single most frequent clonotype in two of eight donors. Cumulative frequency of public TCR beta family members discriminated carriers of CMV infection plus the relevant HLA type in this cohort and an independent 352-donor cohort.

The sequence links TRBV28 to TRBJ2-1; matching of 6 bases hints at TRBD2 as the D gene. The clonotype originates from a human donor in good health (CMV status not recorded). Some clones in this sample may be carry-over from other donors' samples. The sequencing input was PBMCs. The CDR3 reads CASSLAGRFGNEQFF. The DNA is TGTGCCAGCAGTTTGGCGGGACGCTTTGGGAATGAGCAGTTCTTC.